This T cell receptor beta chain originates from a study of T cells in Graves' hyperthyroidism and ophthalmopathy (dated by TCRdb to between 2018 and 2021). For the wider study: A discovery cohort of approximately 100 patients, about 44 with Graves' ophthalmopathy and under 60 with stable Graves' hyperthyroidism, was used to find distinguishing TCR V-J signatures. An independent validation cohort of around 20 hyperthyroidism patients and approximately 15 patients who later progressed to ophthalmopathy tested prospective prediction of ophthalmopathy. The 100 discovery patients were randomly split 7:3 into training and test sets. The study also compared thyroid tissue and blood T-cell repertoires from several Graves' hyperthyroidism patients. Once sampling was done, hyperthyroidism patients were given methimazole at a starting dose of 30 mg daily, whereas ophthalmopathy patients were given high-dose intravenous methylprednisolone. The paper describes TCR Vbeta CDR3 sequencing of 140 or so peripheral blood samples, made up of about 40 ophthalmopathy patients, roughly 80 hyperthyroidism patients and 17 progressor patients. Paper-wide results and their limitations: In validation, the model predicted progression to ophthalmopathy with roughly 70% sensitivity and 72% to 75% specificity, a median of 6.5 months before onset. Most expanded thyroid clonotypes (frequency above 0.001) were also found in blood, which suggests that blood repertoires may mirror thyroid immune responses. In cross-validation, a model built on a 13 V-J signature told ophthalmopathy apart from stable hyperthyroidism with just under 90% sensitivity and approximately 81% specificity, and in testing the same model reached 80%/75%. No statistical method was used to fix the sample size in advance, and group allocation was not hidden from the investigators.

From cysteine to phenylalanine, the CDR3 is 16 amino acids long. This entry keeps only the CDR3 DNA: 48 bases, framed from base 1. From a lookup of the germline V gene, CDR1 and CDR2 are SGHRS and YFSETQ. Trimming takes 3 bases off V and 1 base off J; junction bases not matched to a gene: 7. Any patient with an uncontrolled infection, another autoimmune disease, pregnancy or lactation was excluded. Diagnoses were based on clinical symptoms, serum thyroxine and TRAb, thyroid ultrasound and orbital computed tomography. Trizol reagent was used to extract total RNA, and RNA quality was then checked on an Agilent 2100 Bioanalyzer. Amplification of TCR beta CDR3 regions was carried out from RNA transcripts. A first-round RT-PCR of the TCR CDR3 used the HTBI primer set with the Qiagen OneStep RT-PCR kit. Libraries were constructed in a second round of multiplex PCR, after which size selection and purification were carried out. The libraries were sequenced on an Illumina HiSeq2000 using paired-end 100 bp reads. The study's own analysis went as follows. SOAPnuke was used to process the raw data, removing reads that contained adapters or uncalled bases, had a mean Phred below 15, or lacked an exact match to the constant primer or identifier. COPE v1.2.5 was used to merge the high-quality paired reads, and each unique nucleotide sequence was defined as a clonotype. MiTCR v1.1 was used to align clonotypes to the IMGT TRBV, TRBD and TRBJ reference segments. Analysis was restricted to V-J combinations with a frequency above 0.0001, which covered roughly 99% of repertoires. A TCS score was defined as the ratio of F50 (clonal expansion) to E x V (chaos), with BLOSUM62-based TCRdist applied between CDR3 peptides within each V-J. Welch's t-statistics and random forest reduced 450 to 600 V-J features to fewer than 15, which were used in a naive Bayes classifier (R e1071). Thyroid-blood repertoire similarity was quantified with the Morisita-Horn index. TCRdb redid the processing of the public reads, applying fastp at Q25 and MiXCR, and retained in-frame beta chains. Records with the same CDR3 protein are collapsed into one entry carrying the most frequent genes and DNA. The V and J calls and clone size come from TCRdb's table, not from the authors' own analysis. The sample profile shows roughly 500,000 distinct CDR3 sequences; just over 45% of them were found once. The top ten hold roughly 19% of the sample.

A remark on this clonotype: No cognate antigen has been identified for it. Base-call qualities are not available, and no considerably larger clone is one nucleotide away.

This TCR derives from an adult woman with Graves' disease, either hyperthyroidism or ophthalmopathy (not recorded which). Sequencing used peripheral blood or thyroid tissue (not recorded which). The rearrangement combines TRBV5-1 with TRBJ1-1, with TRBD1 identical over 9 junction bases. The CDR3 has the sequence CASSSNRDRANTEAFF. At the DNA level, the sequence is TGCGCCAGCAGCTCAAACCGGGACAGGGCGAACACTGAAGCTTTCTTT.